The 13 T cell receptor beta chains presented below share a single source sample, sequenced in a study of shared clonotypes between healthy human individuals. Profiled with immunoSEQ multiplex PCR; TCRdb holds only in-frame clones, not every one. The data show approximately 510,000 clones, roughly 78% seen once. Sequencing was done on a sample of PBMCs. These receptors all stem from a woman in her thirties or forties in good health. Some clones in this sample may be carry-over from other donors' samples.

CDR3 nucleotides: TGTGCCAGTAGTATAGGACAGGGGGTTAAGGAGCAGTTCTTC. This encodes CASSIGQGVKEQFF. The J gene is TRBJ2-1, the V gene TRBV19, with 9 nucleotides matching TRBD1. CDR1 LNHDA and CDR2 SQIVND come from the germline V gene (reference sequence). V was clipped by 1 base and J by 10 bases; unmatched bases: 5. CDR3 length equals 14 residues.

The CDR3 coding sequence is TGTGCCAGCAGTTACTCAGACAGAGTCTACGGCTACACCTTC. Its protein is CASSYSDRVYGYTF. The chain uses TRBV6-5 and TRBJ1-2, with D perhaps matching TRBD1 (5 bases). Germline V gene sequence: CDR1 MNHEY, CDR2 SVGAGI. The CDR3 contains 14 residues. Trimming took off 0 bases at V and 8 bases at J, with 13 bases between the two ends.

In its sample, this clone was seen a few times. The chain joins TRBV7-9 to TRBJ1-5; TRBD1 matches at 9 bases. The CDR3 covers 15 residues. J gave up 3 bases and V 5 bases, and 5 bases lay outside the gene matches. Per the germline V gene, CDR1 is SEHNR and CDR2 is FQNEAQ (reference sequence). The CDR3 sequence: CASSLTGGVNQPQHF. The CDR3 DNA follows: TGTGCCAGCAGCCTGACAGGGGGGGTCAATCAGCCCCAGCATTTT.

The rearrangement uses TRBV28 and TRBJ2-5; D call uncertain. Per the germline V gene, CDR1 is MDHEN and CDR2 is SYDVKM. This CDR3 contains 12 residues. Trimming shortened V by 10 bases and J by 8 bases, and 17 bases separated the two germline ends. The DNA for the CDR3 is TGTGCCAATTCGGGCCCCGCCGGTACCCAGTACTTC. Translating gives CANSGPAGTQYF.

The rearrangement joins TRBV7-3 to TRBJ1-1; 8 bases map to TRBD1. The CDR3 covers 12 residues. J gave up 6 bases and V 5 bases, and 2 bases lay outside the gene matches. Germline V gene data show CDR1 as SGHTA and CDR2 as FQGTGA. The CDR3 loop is CASSLTGAEAFF. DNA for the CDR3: TGTGCCAGCAGCCTGACAGGGGCTGAAGCTTTCTTT.

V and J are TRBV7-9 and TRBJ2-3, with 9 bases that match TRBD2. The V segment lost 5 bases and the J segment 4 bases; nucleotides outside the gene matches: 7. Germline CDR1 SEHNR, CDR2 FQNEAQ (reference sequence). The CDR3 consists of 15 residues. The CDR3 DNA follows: TGTGCCAGCAGCGTCTGGCTAGCGGGATCAGATACGCAGTATTTT. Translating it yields CASSVWLAGSDTQYF.

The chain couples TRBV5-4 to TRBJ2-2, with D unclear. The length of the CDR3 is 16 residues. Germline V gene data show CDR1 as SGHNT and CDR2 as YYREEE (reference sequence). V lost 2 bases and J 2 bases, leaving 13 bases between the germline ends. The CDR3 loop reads CASSFRTDPNTGELFF. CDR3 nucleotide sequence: TGTGCCAGCAGCTTCCGGACGGACCCCAACACCGGGGAGCTGTTTTTT. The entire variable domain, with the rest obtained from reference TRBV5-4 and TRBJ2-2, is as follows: ETGVTQSPTHLIKTRGQQVTLRCSSQSGHNTVSWYQQALGQGPQFIFQYYREEENGRGNFPPRFSGLQFPNYSSELNVNALELDDSALYLCASSFRTDPNTGELFFGEGSRLTVL.

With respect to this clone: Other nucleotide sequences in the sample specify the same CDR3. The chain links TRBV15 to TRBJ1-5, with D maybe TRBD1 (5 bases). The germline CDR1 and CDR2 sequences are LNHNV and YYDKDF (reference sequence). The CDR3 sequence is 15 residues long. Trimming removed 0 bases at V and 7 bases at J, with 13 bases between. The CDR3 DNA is TGTGCCACCAGCAGAGATCTTGGGGGGAGGCAGCCCCAGCATTTT. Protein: CATSRDLGGRQPQHF.

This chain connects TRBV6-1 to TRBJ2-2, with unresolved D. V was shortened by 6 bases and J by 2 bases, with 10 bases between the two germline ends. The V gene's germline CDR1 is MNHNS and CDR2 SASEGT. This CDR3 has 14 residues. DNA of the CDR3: TGTGCCAGCAGATTGGACGGAAACACCGGGGAGCTGTTTTTT. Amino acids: CASRLDGNTGELFF.

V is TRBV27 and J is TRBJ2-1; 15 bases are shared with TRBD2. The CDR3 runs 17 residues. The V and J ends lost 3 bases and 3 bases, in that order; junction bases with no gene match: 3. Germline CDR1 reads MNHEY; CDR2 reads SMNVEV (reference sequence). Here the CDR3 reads CASSLPGLAGGYNEQFF. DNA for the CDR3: TGTGCCAGCAGTTTGCCGGGACTAGCGGGAGGCTACAATGAGCAGTTCTTC.

The CDR3 region has the DNA TGTGCCAGCAGTTTGACAGGGAGCAATCAGCCCCAGCATTTT. Residues: CASSLTGSNQPQHF. This chain joins TRBV28 and TRBJ1-5; 7 nucleotides line up with TRBD1. The junction had 0 bases not matched to a gene; V was cut back by 3 bases and J by 1 base. Germline CDR1 and CDR2: MDHEN and SYDVKM. The CDR3 covers 14 residues.

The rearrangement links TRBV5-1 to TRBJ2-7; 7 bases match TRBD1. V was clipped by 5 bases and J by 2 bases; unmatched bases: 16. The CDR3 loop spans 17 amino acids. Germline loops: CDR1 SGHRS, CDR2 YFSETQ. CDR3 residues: CASRGVRTGGFAYEQYF. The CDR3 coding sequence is TGCGCCAGCAGGGGGGTCAGGACAGGTGGGTTCGCCTACGAGCAGTACTTC. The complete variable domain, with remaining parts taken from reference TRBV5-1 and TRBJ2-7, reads KAGVTQTPRYLIKTRGQQVTLSCSPISGHRSVSWYQQTPGQGLQFLFEYFSETQRNKGNFPGRFSGRQFSNSRSEMNVSTLELGDSALYLCASRGVRTGGFAYEQYFGPGTRLTVT.

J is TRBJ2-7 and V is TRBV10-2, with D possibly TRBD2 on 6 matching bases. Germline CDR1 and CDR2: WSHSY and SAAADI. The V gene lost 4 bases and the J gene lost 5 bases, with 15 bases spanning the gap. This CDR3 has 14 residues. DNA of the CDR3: TGCGCCAGCAGTGGTGGCAGGGAGGTGGACGAGCAGTACTTC. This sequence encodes CASSGGREVDEQYF.